This note documents a single T cell receptor (beta chain) sequence. Its antigen is undetermined. Trimming stripped 6 bases from V and 1 base from J, with 16 bases between. The CDR3 has 16 amino acids. TCR alpha and TCR beta cDNA libraries carrying sample barcodes and UMIs were produced by 5'RACE using constant-segment primers. TCRdb used MiXCR to reprocess the 5' RACE reads, holding one entry per CDR3 protein. Of 250,000 to 300,000 distinct CDR3 sequences in the sample, 15% to 20% were seen once. This sample is part of a study of T-cell memory formation after mild COVID-19. Study at large: TCR clusters mostly belonged to single donors. General study findings and limits: Among contracting clones, CD4+ were mainly CM/EM and CD8+ enriched in EMRA. The appearance of some responding clones in pre-infection memory suggested that cross-reactive memory joined.

The sample was PBMCs or a T cell subset sorted from them (not recorded which). The sequence came from a man aged 18 to 35 who had mild COVID-19 (a few samples of this study predate the infection). Cell type and time point are not known. The chain links TRBV12-3 or TRBV12-4 to TRBJ1-5; D is perhaps TRBD1 (5 bases). CDR3 in amino acids: CASSRRQRQSNQPQHF. CDR3 nucleotide sequence: TGTGCCAGCAGCCGTCGCCAAAGACAGAGCAATCAGCCCCAGCATTTT.